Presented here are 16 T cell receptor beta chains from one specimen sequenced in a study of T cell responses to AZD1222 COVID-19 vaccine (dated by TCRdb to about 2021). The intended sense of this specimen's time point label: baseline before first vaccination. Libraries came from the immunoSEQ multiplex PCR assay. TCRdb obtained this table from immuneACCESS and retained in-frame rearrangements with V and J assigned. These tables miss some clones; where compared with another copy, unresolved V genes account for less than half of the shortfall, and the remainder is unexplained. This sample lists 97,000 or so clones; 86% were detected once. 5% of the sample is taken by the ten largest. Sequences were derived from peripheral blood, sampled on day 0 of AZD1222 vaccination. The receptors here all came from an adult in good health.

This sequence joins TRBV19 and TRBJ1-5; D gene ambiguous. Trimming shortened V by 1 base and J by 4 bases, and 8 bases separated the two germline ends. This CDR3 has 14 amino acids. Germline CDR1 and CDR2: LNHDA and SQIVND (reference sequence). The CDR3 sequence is CASSIVLENQPQHF. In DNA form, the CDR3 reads TGTGCCAGTAGTATAGTATTGGAAAATCAGCCCCAGCATTTT.

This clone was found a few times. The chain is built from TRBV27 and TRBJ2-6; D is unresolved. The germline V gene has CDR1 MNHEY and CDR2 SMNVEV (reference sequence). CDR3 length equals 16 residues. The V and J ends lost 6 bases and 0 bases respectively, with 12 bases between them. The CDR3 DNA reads TGTGCCAGCAGAAGGGTCCCTCTCTCTGGGGCCAACGTCCTGACTTTC. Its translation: CASRRVPLSGANVLTF.

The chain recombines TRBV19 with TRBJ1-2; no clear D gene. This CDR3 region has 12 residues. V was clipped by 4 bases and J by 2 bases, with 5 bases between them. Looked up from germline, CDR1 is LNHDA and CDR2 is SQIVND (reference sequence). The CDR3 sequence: CASSTRNYGYTF. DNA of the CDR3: TGTGCCAGTAGTACCAGAAACTATGGCTACACCTTC.

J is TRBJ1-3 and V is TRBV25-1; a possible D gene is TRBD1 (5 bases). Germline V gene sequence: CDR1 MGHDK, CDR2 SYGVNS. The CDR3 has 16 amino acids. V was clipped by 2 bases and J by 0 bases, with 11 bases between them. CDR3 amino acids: CASSEPRDSSGNTIYF. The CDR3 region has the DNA TGTGCCAGCAGTGAACCCCGGGACTCCTCTGGAAACACCATATATTTT.

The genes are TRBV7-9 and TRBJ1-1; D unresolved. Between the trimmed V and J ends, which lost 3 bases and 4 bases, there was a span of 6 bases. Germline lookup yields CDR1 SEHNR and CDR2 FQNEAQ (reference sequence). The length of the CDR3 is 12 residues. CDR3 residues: CASSFGVTEAFF. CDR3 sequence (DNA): TGTGCCAGCAGCTTCGGGGTCACTGAAGCTTTCTTT.

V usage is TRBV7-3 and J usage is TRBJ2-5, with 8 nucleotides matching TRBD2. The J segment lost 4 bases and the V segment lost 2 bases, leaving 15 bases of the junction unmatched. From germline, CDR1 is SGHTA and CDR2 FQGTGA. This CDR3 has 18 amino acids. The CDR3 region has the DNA TGTGCCAGCAGCTTAGGGCGGGGAGCGGGAGCCTTGGGAGAGACCCAGTACTTC. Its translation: CASSLGRGAGALGETQYF.

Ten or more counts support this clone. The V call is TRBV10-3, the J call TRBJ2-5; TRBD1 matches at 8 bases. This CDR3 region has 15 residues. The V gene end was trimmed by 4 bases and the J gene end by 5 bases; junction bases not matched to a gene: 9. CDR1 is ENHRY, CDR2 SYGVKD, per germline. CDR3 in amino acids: CAISARRGLSETQYF. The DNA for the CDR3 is TGTGCCATCAGTGCCCGCAGGGGGCTCTCGGAGACCCAGTACTTC.

The CDR3, as DNA: TGTGCCAGCAGCCCCGGACAGGGAGCCGAAGCTTTCTTT. This translates into CASSPGQGAEAFF. The chain joins TRBV28 to TRBJ1-1, with 8 positions matching TRBD1. The germline V gene has CDR1 MDHEN and CDR2 SYDVKM. The CDR3 is made up of 13 amino acids. J gave up 8 bases and V 6 bases, and 8 bases lay outside the gene matches.

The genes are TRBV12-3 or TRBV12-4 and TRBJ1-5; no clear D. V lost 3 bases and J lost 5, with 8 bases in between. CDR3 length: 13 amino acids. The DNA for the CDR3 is TGTGCCAGCAGTTTGAGTTCATATCAGCCCCAGCATTTT. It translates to CASSLSSYQPQHF.

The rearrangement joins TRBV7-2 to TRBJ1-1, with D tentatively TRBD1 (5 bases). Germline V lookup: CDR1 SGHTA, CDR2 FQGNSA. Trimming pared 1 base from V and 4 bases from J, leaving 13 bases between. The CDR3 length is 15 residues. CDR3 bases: TGTGCCAGCAGCTTAGACAGAGTTAGGGGCACTGAAGCTTTCTTT. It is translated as CASSLDRVRGTEAFF.

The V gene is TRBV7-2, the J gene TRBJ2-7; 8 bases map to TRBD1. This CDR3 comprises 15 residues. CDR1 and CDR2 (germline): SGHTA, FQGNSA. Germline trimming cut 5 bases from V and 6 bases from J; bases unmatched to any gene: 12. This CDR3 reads CASSVPGQVKGEQYF. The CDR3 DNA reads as TGTGCCAGCAGCGTACCGGGACAGGTAAAAGGCGAGCAGTACTTC.

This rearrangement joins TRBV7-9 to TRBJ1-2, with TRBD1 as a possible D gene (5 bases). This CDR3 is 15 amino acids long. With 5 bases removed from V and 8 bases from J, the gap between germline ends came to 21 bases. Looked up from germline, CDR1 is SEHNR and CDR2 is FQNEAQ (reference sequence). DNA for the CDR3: TGTGCCAGCAGCCCCTATACCGGGACTGACTGGGGCTACACCTTC. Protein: CASSPYTGTDWGYTF.

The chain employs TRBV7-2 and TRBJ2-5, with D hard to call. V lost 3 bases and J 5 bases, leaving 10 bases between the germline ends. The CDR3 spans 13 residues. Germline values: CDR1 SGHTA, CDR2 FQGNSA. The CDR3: CASSFKIRETQYF. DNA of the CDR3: TGTGCCAGCAGCTTTAAGATACGGGAGACCCAGTACTTC.

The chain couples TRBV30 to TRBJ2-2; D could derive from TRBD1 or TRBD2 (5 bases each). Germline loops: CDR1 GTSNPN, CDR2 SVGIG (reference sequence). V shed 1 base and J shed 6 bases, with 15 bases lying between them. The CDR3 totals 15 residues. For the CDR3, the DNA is TGTGCCTGGAGTGCTGGCAGGGCGGAGGCCGGGGAGCTGTTTTTT. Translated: CAWSAGRAEAGELFF.

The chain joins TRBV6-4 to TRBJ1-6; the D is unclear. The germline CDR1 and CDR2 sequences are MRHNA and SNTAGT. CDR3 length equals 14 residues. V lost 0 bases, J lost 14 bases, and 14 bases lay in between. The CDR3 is CASSDSGLGSSLHF. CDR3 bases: TGTGCCAGCAGTGACTCGGGCCTCGGGAGTTCCCTCCACTTT.

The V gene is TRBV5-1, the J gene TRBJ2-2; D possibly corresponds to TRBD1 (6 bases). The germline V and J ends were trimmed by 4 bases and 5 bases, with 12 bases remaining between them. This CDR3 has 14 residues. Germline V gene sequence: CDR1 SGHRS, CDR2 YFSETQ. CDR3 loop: CASSQQGRTGELFF. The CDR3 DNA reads TGCGCCAGCAGCCAACAGGGCCGAACCGGGGAGCTGTTTTTT.